This TCR beta chain was sequenced for a study of T cell repertoires in cytomegalovirus infection. With regard to this clonotype: Its antigen is not known.

TCRdb called the reads again in MiXCR, with one record for every CDR3 protein. The sample holds about 130,000 distinct CDR3 sequences, 24% seen once. Germline values: CDR1 MNHEY, CDR2 SVGEGT. The CDR3 consists of 17 residues. Germline trimming cut 1 base from V and 1 base from J; bases unmatched to any gene: 5. The sequenced sample was PBMCs, sequenced either directly or after in vitro stimulation (not recorded which). This chain links TRBV6-2 or TRBV6-3 with TRBJ2-1; 9 bases align to TRBD2. The clonotype was recovered from a human donor in good health (CMV status not recorded). Some clones in this sample may be carry-over from other donors' samples. The CDR3 loop reads CASSYWLAGTSYNEQFF. The CDR3 DNA is TGTGCCAGCAGTTACTGGCTAGCGGGGACATCCTACAATGAGCAGTTCTTC.